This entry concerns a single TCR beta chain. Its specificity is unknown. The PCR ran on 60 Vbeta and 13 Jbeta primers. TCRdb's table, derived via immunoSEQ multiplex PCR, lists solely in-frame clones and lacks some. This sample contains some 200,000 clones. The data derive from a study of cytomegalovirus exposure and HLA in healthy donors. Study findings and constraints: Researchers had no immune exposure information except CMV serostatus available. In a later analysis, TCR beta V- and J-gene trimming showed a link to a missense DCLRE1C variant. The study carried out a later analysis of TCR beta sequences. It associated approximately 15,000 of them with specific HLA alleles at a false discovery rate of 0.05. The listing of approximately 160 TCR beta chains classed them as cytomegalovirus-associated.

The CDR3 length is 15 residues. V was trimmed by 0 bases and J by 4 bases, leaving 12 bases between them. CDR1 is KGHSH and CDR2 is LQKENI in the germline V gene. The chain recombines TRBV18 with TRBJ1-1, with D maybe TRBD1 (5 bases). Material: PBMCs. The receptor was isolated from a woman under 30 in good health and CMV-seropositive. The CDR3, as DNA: TGTGCCAGCTCACCACCGTTTTGGCAGGGCACTGAAGCTTTCTTT. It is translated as CASSPPFWQGTEAFF.